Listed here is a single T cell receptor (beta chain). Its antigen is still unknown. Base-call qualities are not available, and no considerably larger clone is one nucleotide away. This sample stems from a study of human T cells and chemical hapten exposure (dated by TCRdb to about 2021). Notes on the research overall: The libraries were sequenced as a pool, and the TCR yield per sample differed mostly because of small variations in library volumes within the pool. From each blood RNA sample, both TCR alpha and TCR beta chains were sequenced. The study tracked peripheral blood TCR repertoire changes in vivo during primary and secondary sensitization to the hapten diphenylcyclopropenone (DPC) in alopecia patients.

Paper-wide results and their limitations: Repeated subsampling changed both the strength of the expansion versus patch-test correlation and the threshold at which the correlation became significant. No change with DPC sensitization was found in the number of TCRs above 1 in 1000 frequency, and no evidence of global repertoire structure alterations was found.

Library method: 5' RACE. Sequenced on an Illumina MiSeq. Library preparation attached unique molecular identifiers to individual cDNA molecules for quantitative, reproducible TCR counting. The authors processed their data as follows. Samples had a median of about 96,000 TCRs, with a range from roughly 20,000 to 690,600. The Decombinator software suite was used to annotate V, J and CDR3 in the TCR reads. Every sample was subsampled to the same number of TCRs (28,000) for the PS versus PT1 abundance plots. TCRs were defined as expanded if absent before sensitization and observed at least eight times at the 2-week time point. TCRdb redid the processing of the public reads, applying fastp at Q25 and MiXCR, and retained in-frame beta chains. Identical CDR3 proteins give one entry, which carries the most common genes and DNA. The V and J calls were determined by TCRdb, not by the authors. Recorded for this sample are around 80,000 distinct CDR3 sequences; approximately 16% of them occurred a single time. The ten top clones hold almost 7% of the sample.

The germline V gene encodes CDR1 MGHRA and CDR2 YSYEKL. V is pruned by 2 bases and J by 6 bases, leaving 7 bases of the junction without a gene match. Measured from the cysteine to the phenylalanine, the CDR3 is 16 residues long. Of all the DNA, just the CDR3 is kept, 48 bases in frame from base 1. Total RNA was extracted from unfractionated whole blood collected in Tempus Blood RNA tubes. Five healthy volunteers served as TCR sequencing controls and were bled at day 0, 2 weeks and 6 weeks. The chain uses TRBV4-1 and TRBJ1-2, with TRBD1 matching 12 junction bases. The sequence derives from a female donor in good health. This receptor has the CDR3 CASSQPGQGARNGYTF. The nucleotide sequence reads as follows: TGCGCCAGCAGCCAACCGGGACAGGGGGCTAGGAATGGCTACACCTTC.